The next 17 T cell receptor beta chains were all read from a single sample in a study of blood T cell repertoires in COVID-19. Profiled with immunoSEQ multiplex PCR; TCRdb holds only in-frame clones, not every one. The data hold about 100,000 clones, with approximately 93% observed a single time. Sequencing was carried out using peripheral blood. The receptors come from a man aged 45-65 years with active COVID-19.

The chain carries TRBV3-1 (or the pseudogene TRBV3-2) and TRBJ1-4; D is ambiguous. The CDR3 is 12 amino acids. The germline gives CDR1 LGHDT, CDR2 YNNKEL (reference sequence). V was shortened by 1 base and J by 7 bases, with 4 bases between the two germline ends. The CDR3 spells CASSQVSEKLFF. CDR3 in DNA: TGTGCCAGCAGCCAAGTCAGTGAAAAACTGTTTTTT.

This clone was found once. The V call is TRBV5-1, the J call TRBJ1-1; D is ambiguous. Germline-derived CDR1 and CDR2 are SGHRS and YFSETQ. The V and J ends lost 5 bases and 2 bases respectively, with 7 bases between them. CDR3 size: 12 residues. This chain's CDR3 is CASSMTNTEAFF. The CDR3 DNA is TGCGCCAGCAGTATGACAAACACTGAAGCTTTCTTT.

The CDR3 spells CASSPRQGLLNTEAFF. CDR3 bases: TGTGCCAGCAGCCCGAGACAGGGGCTATTGAACACTGAAGCTTTCTTT. The chain recombines TRBV7-2 with TRBJ1-1, with TRBD1 matching 8 bases. The CDR3 consists of 16 residues. Trimming removed 5 bases from V and 0 bases from J; junction bases left unmatched: 8. The germline V gene encodes CDR1 SGHTA and CDR2 FQGNSA.

The chain couples TRBV7-9 to TRBJ2-5; D is undetermined. This CDR3 contains 14 residues. V shed 0 bases and J shed 2 bases, with 7 bases lying between them. CDR1 is SEHNR, CDR2 FQNEAQ, per germline (reference sequence). The CDR3 DNA is TGTGCCAGCAGCTTAGCTGTTAATCAAGAGACCCAGTACTTC. This encodes CASSLAVNQETQYF.

The table lists this clone with a count of one. This rearrangement joins TRBV20-1 to TRBJ2-2; no reliable D call. This CDR3 is 10 amino acids long. V lost 6 bases to trimming and J lost 7 bases, with 6 bases between them. Germline assignment: CDR1 DFQATT and CDR2 SNEGSKA (reference sequence). Here the CDR3 reads CSAFFGELFF. For the CDR3, the DNA is TGCAGTGCCTTTTTCGGGGAGCTGTTTTTT.

This rearrangement joins TRBV5-6 to TRBJ1-2, with TRBD1 as a possible D gene (5 bases). V shed 5 bases and J shed 7 bases, with 18 bases lying between them. There are 14 residues in the CDR3. Germline assignment: CDR1 SGHDT and CDR2 YYEEEE. CDR3 amino acids: CASRNRQGGGGYTF. CDR3 nucleotide sequence: TGTGCCAGCAGAAACAGGCAGGGAGGCGGTGGCTACACCTTC.

The chain uses TRBV10-2 and TRBJ1-2; D might be TRBD1 (5 bases). This CDR3 contains 12 residues. CDR1 and CDR2 from the germline V gene are WSHSY and SAAADI. V was cut by 8 bases and J by 11 bases, with 18 bases left in between. The CDR3 DNA reads as TGCGCCAGCGGGACTGTGTCCCTTGGTTACACCTTC. Encoded protein: CASGTVSLGYTF.

This clone was counted once. The chain recombines TRBV12-3 or TRBV12-4 with TRBJ1-1; D is unclear. The CDR3 has 13 amino acids. The V gene lost 7 bases and the J gene lost 4 bases, with 13 bases spanning the gap. The CDR3 DNA reads TGTGCCAGCACCGCAGGAGGCGGCACTGAAGCTTTCTTT. It yields the protein CASTAGGGTEAFF.

This clone was detected only once. CDR3 sequence: CATRDPGTGHYTF. In DNA, the CDR3 is TGTGCCACCAGGGACCCGGGGACAGGCCACTACACCTTC. The chain combines TRBV24-1 with TRBJ1-2, with 8 nucleotides matching TRBD1. The CDR3 totals 13 residues. The J segment lost 10 bases and the V segment lost 7 bases, leaving 10 bases of the junction unmatched. Germline V gene lookup returns CDR1 KGHDR and CDR2 SFDVKD.

The rearrangement links TRBV6-5 to TRBJ1-2; 8 bases are a match to TRBD1. The germline V gene encodes CDR1 MNHEY and CDR2 SVGAGI. V gave up 7 bases and J gave up 7 bases; unmatched junction bases: 11. The CDR3 runs to 14 residues. As DNA, the CDR3 is TGTGCCAGCATCCCAGACAGGGGAGGTCGTGGCTACACCTTC. It codes for CASIPDRGGRGYTF.

The chain combines TRBV6-1 with TRBJ2-5; 9 bases are a match to TRBD1. Germline V gene data show CDR1 as MNHNS and CDR2 as SASEGT. The CDR3 length is 15 residues. Unmatched junction bases numbered 5, after V lost 0 bases and J lost 6 bases. Here the CDR3 reads CASSEAGQGRKTQYF. The CDR3 DNA is TGTGCCAGCAGTGAAGCGGGACAGGGAAGGAAGACCCAGTACTTC.

The V and J genes are TRBV7-9 and TRBJ2-7, with 10 nucleotides matching TRBD1. The CDR3 runs to 14 residues. Trimming took 6 bases from V and 6 from J; bases not matched to a gene: 8. CDR1 is SEHNR, CDR2 FQNEAQ, per germline (reference sequence). DNA for the CDR3: TGTGCCAGCAGACCACCGGGACAGGGGATCGAGCAGTACGTC. Translation: CASRPPGQGIEQYV.

This chain links TRBV9 with TRBJ2-5, with TRBD2 identical over 11 bases. Germline V lookup: CDR1 SGDLS, CDR2 YYNGEE. The CDR3 sequence is 18 residues long. Trimming cost V 3 bases and J 4 bases; bases outside gene matches: 14. CDR3 coding DNA: TGTGCCAGCAGCGGACGGGGTAGCGGGAGGGCCGGTCGAGAGACCCAGTACTTC. Protein product: CASSGRGSGRAGRETQYF.

The chain links TRBV23-1 to TRBJ2-4; perhaps TRBD1 as D (6 bases). TRBV23-1 is designated an ORF whose function remains uncertain. V lost 0 bases and J 6 bases, leaving 12 bases between the germline ends. This CDR3 region has 15 residues. The CDR3 DNA reads as TGCGCCAGCAGTCAATCCTCACAGGGCTTAAACATTCAGTACTTC. It codes for CASSQSSQGLNIQYF.

This clone has only one observation. This rearrangement joins TRBV5-1 to TRBJ1-6; D remains ambiguous. V lost 0 bases and J 5 bases, leaving 6 bases between the germline ends. The germline V gene encodes CDR1 SGHRS and CDR2 YFSETQ. The CDR3 is 14 amino acids. The CDR3 nucleotides are TGCGCCAGCAGCTTGGATGGGCATAATTCACCCCTCCACTTT. Protein: CASSLDGHNSPLHF. The full variable domain, completed using reference TRBV5-1 and TRBJ1-6, is KAGVTQTPRYLIKTRGQQVTLSCSPISGHRSVSWYQQTPGQGLQFLFEYFSETQRNKGNFPGRFSGRQFSNSRSEMNVSTLELGDSALYLCASSLDGHNSPLHFGNGTRLTVT.

The chain carries TRBV10-2 and TRBJ2-7; 7 bases are shared with TRBD1. Germline-derived CDR1 and CDR2 are WSHSY and SAAADI. The V gene end was trimmed by 3 bases and the J gene end by 1 base; junction bases not matched to a gene: 3. This CDR3 region has 14 residues. This chain's CDR3 is CASSETGESYEQYV. The CDR3 DNA follows: TGCGCCAGCAGTGAAACAGGGGAATCCTACGAGCAGTACGTC.

V and J are TRBV5-4 and TRBJ1-1; D gene ambiguous. Germline lookup yields CDR1 SGHNT and CDR2 YYREEE (reference sequence). The germline V and J ends were trimmed by 4 bases and 1 base, with 8 bases remaining between them. The CDR3 totals 13 residues. The DNA of the CDR3 is TGTGCCAGCAGCCGCCAGGCGAACACTGAAGCTTTCTTT. Translated, it gives CASSRQANTEAFF.